A selection of T cell receptor beta chains follows, all from one sample in a study of cytomegalovirus exposure and HLA in healthy donors. The method was immunoSEQ multiplex PCR; TCRdb's version includes in-frame clones alone and lacks a portion of them. The table includes about 120,000 clones, approximately 80% detected once. Source material: PBMCs. These TCRs come from a woman aged 18-29 years in good health and CMV-seronegative. Each CDR3 is given with its conserved first and last residue. Each record gives: D gene, CDR3 length, J gene, clone size, V gene, CDR3 protein, CDR3 DNA. The D gene is left open where the match is weak. The size of a clone is reported for some rows only, either as once, few or many, or as a class for expanded clones.

D gene: NA
CDR3 length: 14
J gene: TRBJ2-1
clone size: few
V gene: TRBV30
CDR3 protein: CAWSVEVNYNEQFF
CDR3 DNA: TGTGCCTGGAGTGTCGAGGTTAACTACAATGAGCAGTTCTTC

D gene: NA
CDR3 length: 13
J gene: TRBJ1-1
clone size: NA
V gene: TRBV10-3
CDR3 protein: CATAQEVGTEAFF
CDR3 DNA: TGTGCCACAGCGCAGGAGGTGGGCACTGAAGCTTTCTTT

D gene: NA
CDR3 length: 12
J gene: TRBJ2-3
clone size: NA
V gene: TRBV7-9
CDR3 protein: CASSLTIDTQYF
CDR3 DNA: TGTGCCAGCAGCTTAACAATTGATACGCAGTATTTT

D gene: TRBD1
CDR3 length: 15
J gene: TRBJ1-1
clone size: NA
V gene: TRBV5-4
CDR3 protein: CASSPPGQGVAEAFF
CDR3 DNA: TGTGCCAGCAGTCCCCCGGGACAGGGAGTCGCTGAAGCTTTCTTT

D gene: NA
CDR3 length: 13
J gene: TRBJ2-1
clone size: NA
V gene: TRBV2
CDR3 protein: CASRQGSYNEQFF
CDR3 DNA: TGTGCCAGCAGACAGGGCTCCTACAATGAGCAGTTCTTC

D gene: TRBD1
CDR3 length: 18
J gene: TRBJ2-2
clone size: NA
V gene: TRBV5-5
CDR3 protein: CASSPRTGVWENTGELFF
CDR3 DNA: TGTGCCAGCAGCCCCCGGACAGGGGTGTGGGAGAACACCGGGGAGCTGTTTTTT

D gene: TRBD2
CDR3 length: 17
J gene: TRBJ2-1
clone size: once
V gene: TRBV4-1
CDR3 protein: CASSQQTGLAGPNEQFF
CDR3 DNA: TGCGCCAGCAGCCAACAAACGGGACTAGCGGGACCAAATGAGCAGTTCTTC

D gene: NA
CDR3 length: 15
J gene: TRBJ2-1
clone size: NA
V gene: TRBV7-3
CDR3 protein: CASSPSDYTYNEQFF
CDR3 DNA: TGTGCCAGCAGCCCATCGGACTATACCTACAATGAGCAGTTCTTC

D gene: TRBD1
CDR3 length: 14
J gene: TRBJ2-4
clone size: few
V gene: TRBV4-1
CDR3 protein: CASSQGEGTGLLDF
CDR3 DNA: TGCGCCAGCAGCCAAGGCGAGGGGACAGGGCTACTGGACTTC

D gene: TRBD2
CDR3 length: 15
J gene: TRBJ2-3
clone size: NA
V gene: TRBV4-2
CDR3 protein: CASSHSGGAGDTQYF
CDR3 DNA: TGTGCCAGCAGCCACAGCGGGGGGGCTGGGGATACGCAGTATTTT

D gene: TRBD2
CDR3 length: 17
J gene: TRBJ2-7
clone size: NA
V gene: TRBV7-2
CDR3 protein: CASSLIPSGGPFIRQYF
CDR3 DNA: TGTGCCAGCAGCCTAATTCCTAGCGGGGGCCCTTTTATCAGGCAGTACTTC

D gene: TRBD1
CDR3 length: 18
J gene: TRBJ1-1
clone size: NA
V gene: TRBV7-6
CDR3 protein: CASSFMDRGLGPNTEAFF
CDR3 DNA: TGTGCCAGCAGCTTTATGGACAGGGGACTCGGTCCGAACACTGAAGCTTTCTTT

D gene: NA
CDR3 length: 13
J gene: TRBJ1-5
clone size: NA
V gene: TRBV29-1
CDR3 protein: CSTRGGFDQPQHF
CDR3 DNA: TGCAGCACAAGAGGAGGGTTTGATCAGCCCCAGCATTTT

D gene: TRBD1
CDR3 length: 14
J gene: TRBJ1-4
clone size: once
V gene: TRBV10-3
CDR3 protein: CAISGRDRGEKLFF
CDR3 DNA: TGTGCCATCAGTGGACGGGACAGGGGTGAAAAACTGTTTTTT

D gene: NA
CDR3 length: 15
J gene: TRBJ2-7
clone size: NA
V gene: TRBV18
CDR3 protein: CASSPEASATYEQYF
CDR3 DNA: TGTGCCAGCTCACCGGAAGCTAGTGCGACCTACGAGCAGTACTTC

D gene: NA
CDR3 length: 13
J gene: TRBJ1-1
clone size: NA
V gene: TRBV10-3
CDR3 protein: CAIKGVLNTEAFF
CDR3 DNA: TGTGCCATAAAGGGGGTTCTGAACACTGAAGCTTTCTTT

D gene: TRBD1
CDR3 length: 12
J gene: TRBJ1-2
clone size: NA
V gene: TRBV30
CDR3 protein: CAWSEQGYGYTF
CDR3 DNA: TGTGCCTGGAGTGAACAGGGGTACGGCTACACCTTC

D gene: NA
CDR3 length: 15
J gene: TRBJ1-4
clone size: few
V gene: TRBV2
CDR3 protein: CASNWGEGVQEKLFF
CDR3 DNA: TGTGCCAGCAATTGGGGAGAGGGGGTACAGGAAAAACTGTTTTTT

D gene: TRBD1
CDR3 length: 16
J gene: TRBJ1-1
clone size: NA
V gene: TRBV4-1
CDR3 protein: CASSPGQGTLNTEAFF
CDR3 DNA: TGCGCCAGCAGCCCGGGACAGGGGACTCTGAACACTGAAGCTTTCTTT

D gene: NA
CDR3 length: 15
J gene: TRBJ2-6
clone size: NA
V gene: TRBV6-5
CDR3 protein: CASSYSSSGANVLTF
CDR3 DNA: TGTGCCAGCAGTTACTCGAGCTCTGGGGCCAACGTCCTGACTTTC

D gene: NA
CDR3 length: 16
J gene: TRBJ2-6
clone size: NA
V gene: TRBV9
CDR3 protein: CASSVHVSSGANGLTF
CDR3 DNA: TGTGCCAGCAGCGTTCACGTCAGCTCTGGGGCCAACGGCCTGACTTTC

D gene: NA
CDR3 length: 14
J gene: TRBJ1-1
clone size: NA
V gene: TRBV19
CDR3 protein: CASSANGMNTEAFF
CDR3 DNA: TGTGCCAGTAGTGCCAACGGGATGAACACTGAAGCTTTCTTT

D gene: NA
CDR3 length: 15
J gene: TRBJ2-6
clone size: once
V gene: TRBV5-1
CDR3 protein: CASSFGSSGANVLTF
CDR3 DNA: TGCGCCAGCAGCTTCGGGAGCTCTGGGGCCAACGTCCTGACTTTC

D gene: TRBD1
CDR3 length: 16
J gene: TRBJ1-4
clone size: NA
V gene: TRBV19
CDR3 protein: CASSARDRGYDGKLFF
CDR3 DNA: TGTGCCAGTAGTGCTCGGGACAGGGGGTATGATGGAAAACTGTTTTTT

D gene: NA
CDR3 length: 14
J gene: TRBJ1-1
clone size: once
V gene: TRBV6-4
CDR3 protein: CASREGGENTEAFF
CDR3 DNA: TGTGCCAGCAGAGAGGGTGGGGAGAACACTGAAGCTTTCTTT

D gene: TRBD1
CDR3 length: 16
J gene: TRBJ2-7
clone size: once
V gene: TRBV19
CDR3 protein: CASSSTDRAWFREQYF
CDR3 DNA: TGTGCCAGTAGTTCAACGGACAGGGCCTGGTTTCGCGAGCAGTACTTC

D gene: NA
CDR3 length: 15
J gene: TRBJ2-3
clone size: once
V gene: TRBV7-2
CDR3 protein: CASSFIREPPDTQYF
CDR3 DNA: TGTGCCAGCAGCTTTATTCGGGAGCCCCCAGATACGCAGTATTTT

D gene: TRBD2
CDR3 length: 15
J gene: TRBJ2-7
clone size: NA
V gene: TRBV7-2
CDR3 protein: CASSPGLARTYEQYF
CDR3 DNA: TGTGCCAGCAGCCCTGGACTAGCGAGAACCTACGAGCAGTACTTC

D gene: NA
CDR3 length: 16
J gene: TRBJ2-1
clone size: NA
V gene: TRBV2
CDR3 protein: CASRGEATRGVDEQFF
CDR3 DNA: TGTGCCAGCAGGGGGGAGGCTACCCGAGGGGTAGATGAGCAGTTCTTC

D gene: TRBD2
CDR3 length: 16
J gene: TRBJ2-2
clone size: few
V gene: TRBV5-5
CDR3 protein: CASSPSGRDTTGELFF
CDR3 DNA: TGTGCCAGCAGCCCTAGCGGGAGGGATACCACCGGGGAGCTGTTTTTT

D gene: NA
CDR3 length: 12
J gene: TRBJ2-5
clone size: NA
V gene: TRBV7-2
CDR3 protein: CASSLNRETQYF
CDR3 DNA: TGTGCCAGCAGCCTCAATCGGGAGACCCAGTACTTC

D gene: NA
CDR3 length: 13
J gene: TRBJ1-4
clone size: NA
V gene: TRBV7-9
CDR3 protein: CASSSRQMGKLFF
CDR3 DNA: TGTGCCAGCAGCTCACGACAGATGGGAAAACTGTTTTTT

D gene: NA
CDR3 length: 15
J gene: TRBJ2-5
clone size: NA
V gene: TRBV7-9
CDR3 protein: CASSVVLTAQETQYF
CDR3 DNA: TGTGCCAGCAGCGTGGTCCTCACTGCCCAAGAGACCCAGTACTTC

D gene: NA
CDR3 length: 17
J gene: TRBJ2-7
clone size: NA
V gene: TRBV4-1
CDR3 protein: CASSQVAGGLSSYEQYF
CDR3 DNA: TGCGCCAGCAGCCAAGTGGCTGGCGGGTTAAGCTCCTACGAGCAGTACTTC

D gene: TRBD1
CDR3 length: 15
J gene: TRBJ1-2
clone size: NA
V gene: TRBV2
CDR3 protein: CASSEEGDRVNGYTF
CDR3 DNA: TGTGCCAGCAGTGAAGAGGGGGACAGGGTTAATGGCTACACCTTC

D gene: TRBD2
CDR3 length: 13
J gene: TRBJ2-3
clone size: NA
V gene: TRBV10-3
CDR3 protein: CAIRLAAQDTQYF
CDR3 DNA: TGTGCCATCAGACTAGCGGCGCAAGATACGCAGTATTTT

D gene: NA
CDR3 length: 15
J gene: TRBJ2-3
clone size: NA
V gene: TRBV19
CDR3 protein: CASSILGASTDTQYF
CDR3 DNA: TGTGCCAGTAGTATTTTGGGGGCCAGCACAGATACGCAGTATTTT

D gene: NA
CDR3 length: 14
J gene: TRBJ2-7
clone size: few
V gene: TRBV11-2
CDR3 protein: CASSLPARGYEQYF
CDR3 DNA: TGTGCCAGCAGCTTACCCGCCAGGGGCTACGAGCAGTACTTC

D gene: TRBD1
CDR3 length: 17
J gene: TRBJ2-7
clone size: NA
V gene: TRBV15
CDR3 protein: CATSRAFTGTGAYEQYF
CDR3 DNA: TGTGCCACCAGCAGAGCGTTTACCGGGACAGGGGCCTACGAGCAGTACTTC

D gene: NA
CDR3 length: 16
J gene: TRBJ1-2
clone size: NA
V gene: TRBV6-6
CDR3 protein: CASSYSKSAGLYGYTF
CDR3 DNA: TGTGCCAGCAGTTACTCGAAGTCCGCAGGTCTCTATGGCTACACCTTC

D gene: TRBD2
CDR3 length: 13
J gene: TRBJ2-7
clone size: NA
V gene: TRBV6-5
CDR3 protein: CASKRTSSYEQYF
CDR3 DNA: TGTGCCAGCAAGAGGACTAGCTCCTACGAGCAGTACTTC

D gene: NA
CDR3 length: 11
J gene: TRBJ2-3
clone size: few
V gene: TRBV29-1
CDR3 protein: CSVDGADTQYF
CDR3 DNA: TGCAGCGTTGACGGGGCAGATACGCAGTATTTT

D gene: TRBD2
CDR3 length: 16
J gene: TRBJ2-7
clone size: NA
V gene: TRBV5-4
CDR3 protein: CASSLVAGGPSSEQYF
CDR3 DNA: TGTGCCAGCAGTTTGGTTGCGGGAGGGCCTTCGAGCGAGCAGTACTTC

D gene: TRBD2
CDR3 length: 15
J gene: TRBJ2-1
clone size: NA
V gene: TRBV18
CDR3 protein: CASSLAGGSYNEQFF
CDR3 DNA: TGTGCCAGCTCACTAGCGGGAGGGTCCTACAATGAGCAGTTCTTC

D gene: NA
CDR3 length: 11
J gene: TRBJ1-1
clone size: few
V gene: TRBV28
CDR3 protein: CASSTQGKAFF
CDR3 DNA: TGTGCCAGCAGCACGCAGGGGAAGGCTTTCTTT

D gene: NA
CDR3 length: 13
J gene: TRBJ1-1
clone size: NA
V gene: TRBV19
CDR3 protein: CATTLELNTEAFF
CDR3 DNA: TGTGCCACCACATTGGAGTTGAACACTGAAGCTTTCTTT

D gene: NA
CDR3 length: 14
J gene: TRBJ1-1
clone size: NA
V gene: TRBV2
CDR3 protein: CASSGQEMNTEAFF
CDR3 DNA: TGTGCCAGCAGTGGGCAAGAAATGAACACTGAAGCTTTCTTT

D gene: NA
CDR3 length: 13
J gene: TRBJ1-1
clone size: NA
V gene: TRBV30
CDR3 protein: CAWSRDWNTEAFF
CDR3 DNA: TGTGCCTGGAGTAGGGACTGGAACACTGAAGCTTTCTTT

D gene: NA
CDR3 length: 13
J gene: TRBJ1-5
clone size: NA
V gene: TRBV4-1
CDR3 protein: CASSLFGNQPQHF
CDR3 DNA: TGCGCCAGCAGCCTTTTCGGCAATCAGCCCCAGCATTTT

D gene: NA
CDR3 length: 12
J gene: TRBJ1-1
clone size: NA
V gene: TRBV10-2
CDR3 protein: CATGDMNTEAFF
CDR3 DNA: TGCGCCACCGGGGATATGAACACTGAAGCTTTCTTT

D gene: TRBD2
CDR3 length: 16
J gene: TRBJ2-2
clone size: once
V gene: TRBV5-1
CDR3 protein: CASSSRAGGDTGELFF
CDR3 DNA: TGCGCCAGCAGCTCTCGAGCGGGAGGGGACACCGGGGAGCTGTTTTTT

D gene: TRBD2
CDR3 length: 20
J gene: TRBJ2-7
clone size: NA
V gene: TRBV2
CDR3 protein: CASSDPIRLAGGNRLYEQYF
CDR3 DNA: TGTGCCAGCAGTGATCCAATTCGACTAGCGGGAGGGAATAGGCTCTACGAGCAGTACTTC

D gene: TRBD1
CDR3 length: 15
J gene: TRBJ2-7
clone size: NA
V gene: TRBV7-9
CDR3 protein: CASIEGTGGFYEQYF
CDR3 DNA: TGTGCCAGCATCGAGGGGACAGGGGGTTTCTACGAGCAGTACTTC

D gene: NA
CDR3 length: 17
J gene: TRBJ2-1
clone size: few
V gene: TRBV11-3
CDR3 protein: CASSPLGGGSSYNEQFF
CDR3 DNA: TGTGCCAGCAGCCCCCTCGGGGGCGGGAGCTCCTACAATGAGCAGTTCTTC

D gene: NA
CDR3 length: 15
J gene: TRBJ2-7
clone size: NA
V gene: TRBV7-9
CDR3 protein: CASSLMGANSYEQYF
CDR3 DNA: TGTGCCAGCAGCTTAATGGGGGCCAACTCCTACGAGCAGTACTTC